This entry concerns a single T cell receptor (beta chain). This sample stems from a study of T cells in tuberculosis. Study in general: T cells were selected with CD1B tetramers loaded with glucose monomycolate.

Clones were read by immunoSEQ multiplex PCR, and TCRdb kept only the in-frame ones, dropping some. The sample lists approximately 100,000 clones, around 90% occurring once. Points from the study as a whole: T cells binding CD1B-GMM tetramer weakly possibly escaped the sort.

After thawing and overnight rest, PBMC were stained with GMM-loaded CD1B tetramer, viability dye and anti-CD3 for sorting. The lipid loaded on the CD1B tetramers was C32 glucose monomycolate from Rhodococcus equi. The CDR3 consists of 11 residues. After removal of 3 bases from V and 9 bases from J, the junction contained 2 bases not matched to a gene. In germline, CDR1 is SGDLS, CDR2 YYNGEE. The J gene is TRBJ2-5, the V gene TRBV9; 7 positions agree with TRBD2. Sequencing was done on a sample of CD1b-GMM tetramer-negative cells sorted from PBMCs. The origin of this receptor is an adult woman with latent tuberculosis. The CDR3 loop reads CASSGSGAQYF. The CDR3 DNA reads TGTGCCAGCAGCGGGAGCGGGGCCCAGTACTTC.